This T cell receptor (beta chain) was sequenced in a study of cytomegalovirus exposure and HLA in healthy donors. TCRdb keeps only in-frame clones here, not all; method: immunoSEQ multiplex PCR. The repertoire has approximately 57,000 clones, roughly 93% of them found once; the top ten carry around 5.5%. Looked up from germline, CDR1 is SEHNR and CDR2 is FQNEAQ (reference sequence). The CDR3 sequence is 13 residues long. V shed 5 bases and J shed 5 bases, with 10 bases lying between them. Points from the study as a whole: It was found in a later analysis that first-cohort TCR clusters tended to co-occur in the 100 to 150 validation repertoires. Most TCR sequences were rare, but some public TCRs occurred in many donors. Cytomegalovirus-associated TCR beta chains were listed, numbering 150 to 200.

In the case of this clone: Antigen specificity is unknown.

The donors were members of the validation cohort, which comprised roughly 120 subjects and was separate from the first cohort of 600 to 800 subjects. The chain uses TRBV7-9 and TRBJ2-1; D is ambiguous. The sequence derives from a woman younger than 35 in good health and CMV-seronegative. Specimen: PBMCs. CDR3 sequence (DNA): TGTGCCAGCAGCCTCGTGTCGGACAATGAGCAGTTCTTC. Its translation is CASSLVSDNEQFF.